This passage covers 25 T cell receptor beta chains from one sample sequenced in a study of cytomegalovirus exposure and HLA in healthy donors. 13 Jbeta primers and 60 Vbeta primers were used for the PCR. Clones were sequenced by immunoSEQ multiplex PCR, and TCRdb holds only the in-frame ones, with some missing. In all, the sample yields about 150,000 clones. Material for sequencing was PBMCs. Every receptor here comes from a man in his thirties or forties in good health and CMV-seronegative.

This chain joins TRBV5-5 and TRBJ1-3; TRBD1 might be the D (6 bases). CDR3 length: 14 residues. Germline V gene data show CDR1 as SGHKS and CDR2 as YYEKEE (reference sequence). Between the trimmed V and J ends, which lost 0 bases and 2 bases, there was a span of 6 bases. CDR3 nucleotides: TGTGCCAGCAGCTTGGGGACAGCTGGAAACACCATATATTTT. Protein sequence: CASSLGTAGNTIYF.

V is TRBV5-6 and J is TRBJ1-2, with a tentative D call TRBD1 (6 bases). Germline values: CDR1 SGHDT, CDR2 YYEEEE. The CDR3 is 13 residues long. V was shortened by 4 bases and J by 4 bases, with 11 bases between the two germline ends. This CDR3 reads CASSPQGRYGYTF. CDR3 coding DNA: TGTGCCAGCAGCCCTCAGGGGCGCTATGGCTACACCTTC.

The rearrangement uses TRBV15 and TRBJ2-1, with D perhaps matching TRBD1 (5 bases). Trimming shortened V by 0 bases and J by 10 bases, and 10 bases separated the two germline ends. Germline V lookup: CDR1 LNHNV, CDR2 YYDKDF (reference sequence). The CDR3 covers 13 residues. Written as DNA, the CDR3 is TGTGCCACCAGCAGAGATCAGGGTCGGGAGCAGTTCTTC. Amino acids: CATSRDQGREQFF.

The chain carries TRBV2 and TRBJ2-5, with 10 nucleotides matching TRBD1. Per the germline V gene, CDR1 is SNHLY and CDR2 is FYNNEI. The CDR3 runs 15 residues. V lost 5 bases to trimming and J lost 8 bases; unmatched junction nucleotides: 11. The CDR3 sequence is CASSPGPGQGQTQYF. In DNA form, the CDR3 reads TGTGCCAGCAGTCCAGGTCCGGGACAGGGGCAAACCCAGTACTTC.

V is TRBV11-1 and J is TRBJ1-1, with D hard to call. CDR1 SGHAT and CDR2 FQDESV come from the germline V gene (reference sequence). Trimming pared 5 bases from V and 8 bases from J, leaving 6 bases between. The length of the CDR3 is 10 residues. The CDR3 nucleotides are TGTGCCAGCAGCCCCCTGGAAGCTTTCTTT. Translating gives CASSPLEAFF.

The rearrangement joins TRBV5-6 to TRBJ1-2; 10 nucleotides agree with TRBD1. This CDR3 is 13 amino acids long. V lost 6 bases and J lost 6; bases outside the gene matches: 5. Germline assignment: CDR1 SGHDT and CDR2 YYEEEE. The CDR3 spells CASTSGQGDGYTF. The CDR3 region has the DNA TGTGCCAGCACCTCAGGACAGGGGGATGGCTACACCTTC.

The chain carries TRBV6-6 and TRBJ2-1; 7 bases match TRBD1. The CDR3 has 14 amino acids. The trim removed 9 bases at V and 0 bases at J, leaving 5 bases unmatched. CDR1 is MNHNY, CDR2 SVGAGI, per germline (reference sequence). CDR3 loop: CASKGAGSYNEQFF. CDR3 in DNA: TGTGCCAGTAAGGGGGCCGGCTCCTACAATGAGCAGTTCTTC.

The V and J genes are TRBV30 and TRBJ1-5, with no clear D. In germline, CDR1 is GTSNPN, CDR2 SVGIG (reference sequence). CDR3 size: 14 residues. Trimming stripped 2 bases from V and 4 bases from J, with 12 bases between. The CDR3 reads CAWSRGQQNQPQHF. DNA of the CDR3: TGTGCCTGGAGTCGGGGTCAGCAGAATCAGCCCCAGCATTTT.

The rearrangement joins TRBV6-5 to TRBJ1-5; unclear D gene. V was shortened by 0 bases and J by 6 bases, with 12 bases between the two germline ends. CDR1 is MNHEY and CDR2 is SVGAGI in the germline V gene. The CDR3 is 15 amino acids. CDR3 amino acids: CASSYSGISGQPQHF. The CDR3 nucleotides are TGTGCCAGCAGTTACTCAGGGATAAGCGGTCAGCCCCAGCATTTT.

The CDR3 DNA follows: TGTGCCAGCAGCTTTACAGGGGCCTTTAATGAAAAACTGTTTTTT. It specifies CASSFTGAFNEKLFF. V usage is TRBV7-8 and J usage is TRBJ1-4; the match to TRBD1 covers 7 bases. CDR1 is SGHVS, CDR2 FQNEAQ, per germline. V was pared by 3 bases and J by 4 bases, with 5 bases of the junction left unmatched. This CDR3 has 15 amino acids.

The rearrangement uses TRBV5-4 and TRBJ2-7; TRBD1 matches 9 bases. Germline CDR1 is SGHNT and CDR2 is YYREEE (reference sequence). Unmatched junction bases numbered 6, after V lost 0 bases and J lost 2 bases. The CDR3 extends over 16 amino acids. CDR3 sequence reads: CASSLEGTGFTYEQYF. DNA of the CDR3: TGTGCCAGCAGCTTGGAAGGGACAGGGTTTACCTACGAGCAGTACTTC.

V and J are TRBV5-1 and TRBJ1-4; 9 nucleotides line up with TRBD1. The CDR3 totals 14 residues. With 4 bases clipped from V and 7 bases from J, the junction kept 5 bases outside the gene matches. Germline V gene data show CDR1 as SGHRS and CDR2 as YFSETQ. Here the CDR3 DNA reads TGCGCCAGCAGCGCGGGACAGGGCGGTGAAAAACTGTTTTTT. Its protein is CASSAGQGGEKLFF.

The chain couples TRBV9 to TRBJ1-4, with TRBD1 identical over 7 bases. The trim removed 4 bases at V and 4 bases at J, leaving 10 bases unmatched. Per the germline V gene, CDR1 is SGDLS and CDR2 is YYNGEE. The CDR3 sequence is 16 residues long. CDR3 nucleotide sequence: TGTGCCAGCAGCACCCAATCACAGGGGATTAATGAAAAACTGTTTTTT. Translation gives CASSTQSQGINEKLFF.

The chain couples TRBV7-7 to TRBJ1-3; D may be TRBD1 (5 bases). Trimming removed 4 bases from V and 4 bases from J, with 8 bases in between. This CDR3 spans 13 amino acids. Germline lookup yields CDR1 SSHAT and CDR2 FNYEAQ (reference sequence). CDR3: CASSSGHGNTIYF. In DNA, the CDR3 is TGTGCCAGCAGCTCAGGGCACGGAAACACCATATATTTT.

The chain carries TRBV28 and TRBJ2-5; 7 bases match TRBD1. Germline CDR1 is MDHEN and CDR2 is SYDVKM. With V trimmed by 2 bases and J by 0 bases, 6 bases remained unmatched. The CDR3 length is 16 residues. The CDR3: CASSLLQGNYQETQYF. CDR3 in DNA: TGTGCCAGCAGTTTACTACAGGGGAATTACCAAGAGACCCAGTACTTC. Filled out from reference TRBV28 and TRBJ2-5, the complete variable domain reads DVKVTQSSRYLVKRTGEKVFLECVQDMDHENMFWYRQDPGLGLRLIYFSYDVKMKEKGDIPEGYSVSREKKERFSLILESASTNQTSMYLCASSLLQGNYQETQYFGPGTRLLVL.

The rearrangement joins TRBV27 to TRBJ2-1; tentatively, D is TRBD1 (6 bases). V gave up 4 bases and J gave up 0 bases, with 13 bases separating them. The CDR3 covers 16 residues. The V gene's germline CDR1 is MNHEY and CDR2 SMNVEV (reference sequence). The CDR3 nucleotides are TGTGCCAGCAGTTGGGGGCCCAGGGTCTCCTACAATGAGCAGTTCTTC. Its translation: CASSWGPRVSYNEQFF.

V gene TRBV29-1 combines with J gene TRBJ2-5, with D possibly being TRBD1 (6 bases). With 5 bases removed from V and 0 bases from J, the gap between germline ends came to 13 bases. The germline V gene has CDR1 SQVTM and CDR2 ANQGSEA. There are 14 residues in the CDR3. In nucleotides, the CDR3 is TGCAGCGTTCTCTCGTGGGACAACCAAGAGACCCAGTACTTC. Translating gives CSVLSWDNQETQYF. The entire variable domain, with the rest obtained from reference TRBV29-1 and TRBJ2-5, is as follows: SAVISQKPSRDICQRGTSLTIQCQVDSQVTMMFWYRQQPGQSLTLIATANQGSEATYESGFVIDKFPISRPNLTFSTLTVSNMSPEDSSIYLCSVLSWDNQETQYFGPGTRLLVL.

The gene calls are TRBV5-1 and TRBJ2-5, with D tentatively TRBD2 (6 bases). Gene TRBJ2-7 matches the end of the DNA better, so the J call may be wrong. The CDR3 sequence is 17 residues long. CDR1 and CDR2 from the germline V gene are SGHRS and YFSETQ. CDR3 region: CASSLGGGGTTSYEQYF. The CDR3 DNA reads TGCGCCAGCAGCTTGGGGGGTGGGGGGACCACGTCCTACGAGCAGTACTTC.

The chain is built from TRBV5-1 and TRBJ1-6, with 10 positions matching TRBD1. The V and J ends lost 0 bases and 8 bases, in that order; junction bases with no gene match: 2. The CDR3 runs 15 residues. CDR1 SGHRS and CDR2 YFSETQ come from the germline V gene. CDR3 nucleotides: TGCGCCAGCAGCTTGGCGGGGACAGGGGATTCACCCCTCCACTTT. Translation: CASSLAGTGDSPLHF.

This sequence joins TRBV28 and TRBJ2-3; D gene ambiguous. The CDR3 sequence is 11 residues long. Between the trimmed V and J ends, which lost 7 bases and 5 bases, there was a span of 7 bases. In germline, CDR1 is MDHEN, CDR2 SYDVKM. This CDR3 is CASTLRDTQYF. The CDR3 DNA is TGTGCCAGCACCCTGAGAGATACGCAGTATTTT.

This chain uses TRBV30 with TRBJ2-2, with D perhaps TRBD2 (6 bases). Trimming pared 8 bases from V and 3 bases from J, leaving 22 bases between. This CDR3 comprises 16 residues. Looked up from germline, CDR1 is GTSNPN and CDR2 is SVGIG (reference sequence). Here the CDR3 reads CARNSGIDRDTGELFF. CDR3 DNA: TGTGCCCGAAATAGCGGTATCGACCGGGACACCGGGGAGCTGTTTTTT.

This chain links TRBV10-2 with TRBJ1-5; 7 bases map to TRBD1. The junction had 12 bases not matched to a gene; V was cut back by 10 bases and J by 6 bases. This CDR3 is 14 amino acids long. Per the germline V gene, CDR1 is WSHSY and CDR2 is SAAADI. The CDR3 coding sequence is TGCGCCACCCAGGGACAGACAGGGACTCAGCCCCAGCATTTT. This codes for CATQGQTGTQPQHF.

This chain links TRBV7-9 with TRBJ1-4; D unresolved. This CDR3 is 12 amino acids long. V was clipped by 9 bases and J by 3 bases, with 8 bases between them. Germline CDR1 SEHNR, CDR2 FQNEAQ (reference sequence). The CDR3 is CASRGANEKLFF. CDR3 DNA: TGTGCCAGTCGGGGTGCTAATGAAAAACTGTTTTTT.

The CDR3, as DNA: TGCGCCAGCAGTATTTCTCCTACTTTCTACGAGCAGTACTTC. Translated: CASSISPTFYEQYF. The rearrangement uses TRBV5-1 and TRBJ2-7; no definite D call. V was trimmed by 5 bases and J by 3 bases, leaving 15 bases between them. The germline gives CDR1 SGHRS, CDR2 YFSETQ. This CDR3 has 14 amino acids.

The CDR3 sequence: CASSLARFTGELFF. The CDR3 coding sequence is TGCGCCAGCAGCTTGGCGCGGTTTACCGGGGAGCTGTTTTTT. The chain uses TRBV5-1 and TRBJ2-2; no firm D call. In germline, CDR1 is SGHRS, CDR2 YFSETQ. Between the trimmed V and J ends, which lost 0 bases and 5 bases, there was a span of 8 bases. The CDR3 covers 14 residues.